This is a list of T cell receptor beta chains from one sample in a study of blood T cell repertoires in COVID-19. Here immunoSEQ multiplex PCR was the method, and the copy in TCRdb shows in-frame clones only, minus some. The sample contains around 150,000 clones, around 80% of which appear only once. The sequenced sample consisted of PBMCs or T cells enriched from blood (not recorded which). The receptors were gathered from a man aged 45 to 65 who had recovered from COVID-19. Each CDR3 is given with its conserved first and last residue. A D gene is named only where the DNA matches it firmly. The listing skips clone size in some rows; elsewhere it reads once, few, many or a size class.

abundance: -
d_gene: TRBD2
j_gene: TRBJ2-1
v_gene: TRBV12-5
CDR3aa: CASAGTSGGALSYNEQFF
CDR3nt: TGTGCTAGTGCAGGGACTAGCGGGGGGGCCCTCTCCTACAATGAGCAGTTCTTC

abundance: many
d_gene: -
j_gene: TRBJ2-3
v_gene: TRBV6-4
CDR3aa: CASSDEASTDTQYF
CDR3nt: TGTGCCAGCAGTGACGAAGCTAGCACAGATACGCAGTATTTT

abundance: -
d_gene: -
j_gene: TRBJ2-2
v_gene: TRBV7-2
CDR3aa: CASSLALAGGELFF
CDR3nt: TGTGCCAGCAGCTTAGCCCTAGCCGGCGGGGAGCTGTTTTTT

abundance: -
d_gene: -
j_gene: TRBJ1-1
v_gene: TRBV5-1
CDR3aa: CASSLDAGSYTEAFF
CDR3nt: TGCGCCAGCAGCTTGGATGCAGGTTCTTACACTGAAGCTTTCTTT

abundance: -
d_gene: -
j_gene: TRBJ2-1
v_gene: TRBV3-1/TRBV3-2
CDR3aa: CASSQSSTEQFF
CDR3nt: TGTGCCAGCAGCCAAAGTAGCACTGAGCAGTTCTTC

abundance: -
d_gene: TRBD2
j_gene: TRBJ2-2
v_gene: TRBV19
CDR3aa: CASFGTSGGNTGELFF
CDR3nt: TGTGCCAGTTTTGGGACTAGCGGGGGGAACACCGGGGAGCTGTTTTTT

abundance: -
d_gene: -
j_gene: TRBJ1-6
v_gene: TRBV6-6
CDR3aa: CASSRNRDILNSPLHF
CDR3nt: TGTGCCAGCAGTCGAAACCGGGACATCCTTAACTCACCCCTCCACTTT

abundance: -
d_gene: -
j_gene: TRBJ2-5
v_gene: TRBV5-4
CDR3aa: CASSLGQRETQYF
CDR3nt: TGTGCCAGCAGCTTGGGACAAAGAGAGACCCAGTACTTC

abundance: -
d_gene: TRBD1
j_gene: TRBJ1-3
v_gene: TRBV29-1
CDR3aa: CSVGRGPANTIYF
CDR3nt: TGCAGCGTGGGCAGGGGGCCGGCGAACACCATATATTTT

abundance: once
d_gene: -
j_gene: TRBJ2-1
v_gene: TRBV10-3
CDR3aa: CAISEDQRSEQFF
CDR3nt: TGTGCCATCAGTGAGGATCAGAGGAGTGAGCAGTTCTTC

abundance: -
d_gene: TRBD2
j_gene: TRBJ2-1
v_gene: TRBV3-1/TRBV3-2
CDR3aa: CASSQDRLAGGPSEQFF
CDR3nt: TGTGCCAGCAGCCAAGATAGACTAGCGGGGGGGCCGAGTGAGCAGTTCTTC

abundance: -
d_gene: -
j_gene: TRBJ1-6
v_gene: TRBV7-2
CDR3aa: CASSLGRRGGSPLHF
CDR3nt: TGTGCCAGCAGCTTAGGTCGTAGGGGAGGATCACCCCTCCACTTT

abundance: -
d_gene: -
j_gene: TRBJ2-1
v_gene: TRBV27
CDR3aa: CASPLTSNEQFF
CDR3nt: TGTGCCAGTCCCCTAACTTCGAATGAGCAGTTCTTC

abundance: -
d_gene: -
j_gene: TRBJ1-2
v_gene: TRBV6-1
CDR3aa: CASSEGEGSYGYTF
CDR3nt: TGTGCCAGCAGTGAAGGTGAGGGCAGTTATGGCTACACCTTC

abundance: once
d_gene: TRBD2
j_gene: TRBJ2-5
v_gene: TRBV10-3
CDR3aa: CAIRRSVGTSGQETQYF
CDR3nt: TGTGCCATCAGGAGGAGTGTAGGGACTAGCGGACAAGAGACCCAGTACTTC

abundance: -
d_gene: TRBD2
j_gene: TRBJ2-7
v_gene: TRBV4-2
CDR3aa: CASSPTLLGLAGDRYEQYF
CDR3nt: TGTGCCAGCAGCCCCACCCTGTTGGGACTAGCGGGGGATCGGTACGAGCAGTACTTC

abundance: -
d_gene: TRBD2
j_gene: TRBJ2-7
v_gene: TRBV5-1
CDR3aa: CASSFQASGVAYEQYF
CDR3nt: TGCGCCAGCAGCTTCCAGGCTAGCGGGGTGGCCTACGAGCAGTACTTC

abundance: -
d_gene: TRBD1
j_gene: TRBJ1-2
v_gene: TRBV27
CDR3aa: CASSVTGVLGANYGYTF
CDR3nt: TGTGCCAGCAGCGTAACAGGGGTCCTTGGAGCTAACTATGGCTACACCTTC

abundance: -
d_gene: TRBD2
j_gene: TRBJ2-5
v_gene: TRBV5-1
CDR3aa: CASSHRLAGRQETQYF
CDR3nt: TGCGCCAGCAGCCACAGACTAGCGGGGAGGCAAGAGACCCAGTACTTC

abundance: -
d_gene: TRBD2
j_gene: TRBJ2-2
v_gene: TRBV18
CDR3aa: CASSPLSGGMNTGELFF
CDR3nt: TGTGCCAGCTCACCCCTTAGCGGGGGAATGAACACCGGGGAGCTGTTTTTT

abundance: -
d_gene: TRBD1
j_gene: TRBJ2-7
v_gene: TRBV18
CDR3aa: CASSPTGGLASPYEQYF
CDR3nt: TGTGCCAGCTCACCAACAGGGGGGCTAGCGTCACCCTACGAGCAGTACTTC

abundance: -
d_gene: TRBD1
j_gene: TRBJ1-6
v_gene: TRBV27
CDR3aa: CASSRYRQGTSYNSPLHF
CDR3nt: TGTGCCAGCAGTCGATACCGACAGGGGACATCCTATAATTCACCCCTCCACTTT

abundance: few
d_gene: TRBD1
j_gene: TRBJ2-7
v_gene: TRBV6-1
CDR3aa: CASSEGTGVIYEQYF
CDR3nt: TGTGCCAGCAGTGAAGGAACAGGGGTAATCTACGAGCAGTACTTC

abundance: -
d_gene: TRBD1
j_gene: TRBJ2-2
v_gene: TRBV5-6
CDR3aa: CASSLMGTANTGELFF
CDR3nt: TGTGCCAGCAGCCTAATGGGGACAGCGAACACCGGGGAGCTGTTTTTT

abundance: -
d_gene: -
j_gene: TRBJ1-2
v_gene: TRBV2
CDR3aa: CASSGAEPFYGYTF
CDR3nt: TGTGCCAGCAGTGGGGCCGAACCCTTCTATGGCTACACCTTC